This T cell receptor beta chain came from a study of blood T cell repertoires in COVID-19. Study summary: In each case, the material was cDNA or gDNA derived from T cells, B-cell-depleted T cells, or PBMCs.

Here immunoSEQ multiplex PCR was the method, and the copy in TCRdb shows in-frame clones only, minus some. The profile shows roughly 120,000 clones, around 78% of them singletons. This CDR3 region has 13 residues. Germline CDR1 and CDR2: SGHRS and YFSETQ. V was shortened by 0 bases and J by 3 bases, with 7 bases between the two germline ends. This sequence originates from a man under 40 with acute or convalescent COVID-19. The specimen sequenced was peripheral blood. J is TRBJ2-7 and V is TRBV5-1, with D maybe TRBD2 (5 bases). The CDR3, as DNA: TGCGCCAGCAGCTTGGATCGGGGCTACGAGCAGTACTTC. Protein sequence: CASSLDRGYEQYF.